This entry describes one T cell receptor (beta chain). Its antigen is unknown. This record comes from a study of PD-L1 blockade in urothelial cancer. Notes on the study in general: Tumor-associated blood clones were expanded more by durable-benefit patients at 3 weeks. Pretreatment TCR clonality in blood, when below the median, was predictive of better survival.

Clones were read by immunoSEQ multiplex PCR, and TCRdb kept only the in-frame ones, dropping some. Among under 90,000 clones listed, 85% to 95% were seen once. The CDR3 sequence is 19 residues long. Looked up from germline, CDR1 is LGHNA and CDR2 is YSLEER. Trimming stripped 5 bases from V and 0 bases from J, with 23 bases between. This sequence was found in a man in his sixties with urothelial cancer. The chain carries TRBV4-3 and TRBJ2-1, with a weak D call TRBD1 (6 bases). The material was PBMCs, obtained around atezolizumab (anti-PD-L1) treatment. In DNA form, the CDR3 reads TGCGCCAGCAGCTTCCCCGGACAGCGTCCTCCGAGCTCCTACAATGAGCAGTTCTTC. Translation: CASSFPGQRPPSSYNEQFF.